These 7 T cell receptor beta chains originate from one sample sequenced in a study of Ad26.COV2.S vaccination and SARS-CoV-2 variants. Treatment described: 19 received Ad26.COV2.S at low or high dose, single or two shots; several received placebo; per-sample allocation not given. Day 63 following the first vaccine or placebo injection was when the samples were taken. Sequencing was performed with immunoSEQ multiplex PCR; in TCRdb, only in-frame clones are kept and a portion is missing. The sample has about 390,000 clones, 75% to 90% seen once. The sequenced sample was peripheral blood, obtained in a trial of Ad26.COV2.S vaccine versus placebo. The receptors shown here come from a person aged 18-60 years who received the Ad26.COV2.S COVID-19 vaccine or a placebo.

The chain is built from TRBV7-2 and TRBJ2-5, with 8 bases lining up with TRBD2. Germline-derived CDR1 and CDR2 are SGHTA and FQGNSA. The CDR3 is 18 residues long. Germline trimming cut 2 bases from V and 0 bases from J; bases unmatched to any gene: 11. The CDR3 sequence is CASSLSLTSAPYQETQYF. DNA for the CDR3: TGTGCCAGCAGCTTAAGTTTGACTAGCGCTCCGTACCAAGAGACCCAGTACTTC.

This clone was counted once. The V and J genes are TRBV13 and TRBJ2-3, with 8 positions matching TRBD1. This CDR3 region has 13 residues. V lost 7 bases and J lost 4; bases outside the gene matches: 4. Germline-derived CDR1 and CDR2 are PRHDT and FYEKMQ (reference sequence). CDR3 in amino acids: CASTLQGADTQYF. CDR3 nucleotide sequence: TGTGCCAGCACCCTACAGGGGGCAGATACGCAGTATTTT.

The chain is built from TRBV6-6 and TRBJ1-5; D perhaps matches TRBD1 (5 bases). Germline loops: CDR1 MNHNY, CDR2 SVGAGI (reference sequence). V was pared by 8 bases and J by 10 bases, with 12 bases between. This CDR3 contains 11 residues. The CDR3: CASSRGNPQHF. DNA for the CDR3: TGTGCCAGCTCTAGGGGTAACCCCCAGCATTTT.

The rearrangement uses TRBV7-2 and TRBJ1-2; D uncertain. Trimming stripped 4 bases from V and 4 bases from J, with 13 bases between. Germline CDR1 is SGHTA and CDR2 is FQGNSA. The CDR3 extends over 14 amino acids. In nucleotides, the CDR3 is TGTGCCAGCAGCTCGGACTGGTCGGGCTATGGCTACACCTTC. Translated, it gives CASSSDWSGYGYTF.

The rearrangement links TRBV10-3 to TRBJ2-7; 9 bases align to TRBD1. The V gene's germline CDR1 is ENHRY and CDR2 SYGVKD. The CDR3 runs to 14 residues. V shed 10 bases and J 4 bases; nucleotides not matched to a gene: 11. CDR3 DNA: TGTGCCACAGTCCCGGGACAGGGAACGTACGAGCAGTACTTC. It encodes CATVPGQGTYEQYF.

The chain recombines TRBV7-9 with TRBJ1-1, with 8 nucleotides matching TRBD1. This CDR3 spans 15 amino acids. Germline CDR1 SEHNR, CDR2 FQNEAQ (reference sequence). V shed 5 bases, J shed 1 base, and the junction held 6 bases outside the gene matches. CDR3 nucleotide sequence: TGTGCCAGCAGCCCCCTGACAGGGGAGAACACTGAAGCTTTCTTT. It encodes CASSPLTGENTEAFF.

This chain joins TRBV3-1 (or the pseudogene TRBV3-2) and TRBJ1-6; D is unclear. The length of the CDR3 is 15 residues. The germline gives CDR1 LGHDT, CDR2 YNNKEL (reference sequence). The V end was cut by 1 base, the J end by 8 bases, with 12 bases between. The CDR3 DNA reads TGTGCCAGCAGCCAAGGCCCCGCCGATTATTCACCCCTCCACTTT. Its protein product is CASSQGPADYSPLHF.